The 3 T cell receptor beta chains reported below all come from one sample, sequenced in a study of long-term antiretroviral therapy in people with HIV. The run of the v3.0 immunoSEQ assay was at survey level. Clones were sequenced by immunoSEQ multiplex PCR, and TCRdb holds only the in-frame ones, with some missing. The sample has some 25,000 clones, 80% to 90% seen once. Sequenced here: unsorted PBMCs, sampled 1.2 years after starting antiretroviral therapy. The receptors here all came from a man aged 50-59 years with HIV.

The chain employs TRBV7-2 and TRBJ2-5, with a weak D call TRBD2 (6 bases). V dropped 1 base and J dropped 3 bases, with 12 bases sitting between them. Germline V lookup: CDR1 SGHTA, CDR2 FQGNSA. This CDR3 region has 15 residues. In nucleotides, the CDR3 is TGTGCCAGCAGCTTAGGGACTATAAGAAAAGAGACCCAGTACTTC. Translated, it gives CASSLGTIRKETQYF. Full variable domain (remainder filled in from reference TRBV7-2 and TRBJ2-5): GAGVSQSPSNKVTEKGKDVELRCDPISGHTALYWYRQSLGQGLEFLIYFQGNSAPDKSGLPSDRFSAERTGGSVSTLTIQRTQQEDSAVYLCASSLGTIRKETQYFGPGTRLLVL.

V and J are TRBV6-5 and TRBJ2-7; possible D gene TRBD2, 6 bases. Per the germline V gene, CDR1 is MNHEY and CDR2 is SVGAGI. V lost 5 bases, J lost 1 base, and 15 bases lay in between. CDR3 size: 15 residues. For the CDR3, the DNA is TGTGCCAGCAGTGGGACCCGGGGGATGTCCTACGAGCAGTACTTC. This sequence encodes CASSGTRGMSYEQYF.

This clone occurred once. The chain is built from TRBV18 and TRBJ1-3; D not certain. From germline, CDR1 is KGHSH and CDR2 LQKENI. The V and J ends lost 0 bases and 4 bases respectively, with 10 bases between them. The CDR3 runs 15 residues. The CDR3 DNA sequence: TGTGCCAGCTCACCACCGGCAATGTTCGGAAACACCATATATTTT. It encodes CASSPPAMFGNTIYF.